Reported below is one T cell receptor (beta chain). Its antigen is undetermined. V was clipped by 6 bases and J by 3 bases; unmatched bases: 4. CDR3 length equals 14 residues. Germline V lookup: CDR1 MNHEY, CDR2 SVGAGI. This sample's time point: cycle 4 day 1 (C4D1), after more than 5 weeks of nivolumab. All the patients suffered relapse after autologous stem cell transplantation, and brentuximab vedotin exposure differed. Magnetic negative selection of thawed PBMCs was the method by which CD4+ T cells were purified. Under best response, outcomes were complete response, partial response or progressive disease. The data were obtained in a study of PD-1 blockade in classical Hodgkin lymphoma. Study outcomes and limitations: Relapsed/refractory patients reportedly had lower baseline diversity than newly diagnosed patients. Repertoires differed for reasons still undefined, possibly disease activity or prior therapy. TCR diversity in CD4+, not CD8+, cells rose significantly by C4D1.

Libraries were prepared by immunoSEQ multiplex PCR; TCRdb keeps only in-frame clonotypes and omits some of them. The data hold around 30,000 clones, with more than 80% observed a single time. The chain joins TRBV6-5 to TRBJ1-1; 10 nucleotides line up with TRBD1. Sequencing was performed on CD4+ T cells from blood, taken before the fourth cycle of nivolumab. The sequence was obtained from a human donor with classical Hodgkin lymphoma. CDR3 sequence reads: CASRRQGAYTEAFF. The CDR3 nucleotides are TGTGCCAGCAGGCGACAGGGGGCGTACACTGAAGCTTTCTTT.